The 2 T cell receptor beta chains below come from one sample, sequenced in a study of T cell repertoires in cytomegalovirus infection. TCRdb recomputed calls from the reads with MiXCR, one row per CDR3 protein. The sample has a few hundred thousand distinct CDR3 sequences, about 29% seen once; the top ten hold about 19%. These TCRs are of unknown antigen specificity. This specimen consisted of cultured PBMCs, obtained from culture after CMV antigen stimulation. The receptor set was obtained from a human donor in good health (CMV status not recorded). Some clones in this sample may be carry-over from other donors' samples.

The gene calls are TRBV2 and TRBJ2-5; maybe TRBD1 (6 bases). This CDR3 has 14 amino acids. V was shortened by 7 bases and J by 9 bases, with 21 bases between the two germline ends. Germline assignment: CDR1 SNHLY and CDR2 FYNNEI. The CDR3 protein is CASTSGVHHVAQYF. In DNA form, the CDR3 reads TGTGCCAGCACCTCAGGGGTTCACCATGTGGCCCAGTACTTC.

Comment on this clonotype: An end of the junction differs from the germline gene, which may be a read error. In DNA, the CDR3 is TGTGCTAGCAGCTTAGGACTTAGCGGGAGCGTTAACACCGGGGAGCTGTTTTTT. Translating it yields CASSLGLSGSVNTGELFF. V gene TRBV7-6 combines with J gene TRBJ2-2; 9 bases are shared with TRBD2. CDR1 is SGHVS and CDR2 is FNYEAQ in the germline V gene. The CDR3 covers 18 residues.